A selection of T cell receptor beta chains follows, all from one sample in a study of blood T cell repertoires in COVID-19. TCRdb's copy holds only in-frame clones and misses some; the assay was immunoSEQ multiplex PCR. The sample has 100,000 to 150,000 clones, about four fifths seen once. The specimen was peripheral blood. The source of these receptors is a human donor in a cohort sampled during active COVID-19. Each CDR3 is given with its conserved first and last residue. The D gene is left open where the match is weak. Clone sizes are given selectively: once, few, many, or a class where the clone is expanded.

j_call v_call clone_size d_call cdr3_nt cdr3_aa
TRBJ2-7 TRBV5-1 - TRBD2 TGCGCCAGCAGCGCCGGACTAGCGGGCGAGCAGTACTTC CASSAGLAGEQYF
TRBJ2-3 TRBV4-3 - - TGCGCCAGCAGCCAAGATGAGCGGGATACGCAGTATTTT CASSQDERDTQYF
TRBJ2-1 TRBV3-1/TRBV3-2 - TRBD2 TGTGCCAGCAGCGCTAGCGGGGGGTCGTTCAACAATGAGCAGTTCTTC CASSASGGSFNNEQFF
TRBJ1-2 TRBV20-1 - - TGCAGTGCTAGTTCAACAGGAGCTAACTATGGCTACACCTTC CSASSTGANYGYTF
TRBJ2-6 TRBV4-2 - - TGTGCCAGCAGCCAAGAGCGGGGCGGTGGGGCCAACGTCCTGACTTTC CASSQERGGGANVLTF
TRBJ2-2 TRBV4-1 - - TGCGCCAGCAGCCGTTCACAGGGTCCGGCGACCGGGGAGCTGTTTTTT CASSRSQGPATGELFF
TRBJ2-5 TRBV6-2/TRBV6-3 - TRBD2 TGTGCCAGCAGTACCGCGGGGGCCCAGTACTTC CASSTAGAQYF
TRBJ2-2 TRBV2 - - TGTGCCAGCAGGGGGGGCGGGGAGCTGTTTTTT CASRGGGELFF
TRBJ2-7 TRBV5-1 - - TGCGCCAGCAGCTTGGCCCTGGACTTATACGAGCAGTACTTC CASSLALDLYEQYF
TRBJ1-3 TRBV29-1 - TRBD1 TGCAGCGCCGCGGACAGGGTAAACACCATATATTTT CSAADRVNTIYF
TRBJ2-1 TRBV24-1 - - TGTGCCACCAGCCCAGGGGGGAGCTCCTACAATGAGCAGTTCTTC CATSPGGSSYNEQFF
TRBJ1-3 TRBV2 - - TGTGCCAGCAGCGGCGGCAGCACCTCTGGAAACACCATATATTTT CASSGGSTSGNTIYF
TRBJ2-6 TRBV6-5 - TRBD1 TGTGCCAGCTGGACAGGGGGCTCTGGGGCCAACGTCCTGACTTTC CASWTGGSGANVLTF
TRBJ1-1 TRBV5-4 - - TGTGCCAGCAGCCTGGACGGAGCTATAGTAAACACTGAAGCTTTCTTT CASSLDGAIVNTEAFF
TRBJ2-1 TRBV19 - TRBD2 TGTGCCAGTACCCAGGGAGGGGCCAATGAGCAGTTCTTC CASTQGGANEQFF
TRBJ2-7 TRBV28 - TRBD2 TGTGCCAGCAGTCTACGACTAGCGGGGCTGTACGAGCAGTACTTC CASSLRLAGLYEQYF
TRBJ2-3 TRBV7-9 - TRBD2 TGTGCCAGCAGCCCGTGGGGGGGTCAGAGCACAGATACGCAGTATTTT CASSPWGGQSTDTQYF
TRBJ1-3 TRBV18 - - TGTGCCAGCTCACCCCAGAGGGAGAGTTGGTTTGGAAACACCATATATTTT CASSPQRESWFGNTIYF
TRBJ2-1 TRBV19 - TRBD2 TGTGCCAGTAGTATCGGACTAGTTGGTGAGCAGTTCTTC CASSIGLVGEQFF
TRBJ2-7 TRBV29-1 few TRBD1 TGCAGCGTTGTGTGGACAGGGGGGTACGAGCAGTACTTC CSVVWTGGYEQYF
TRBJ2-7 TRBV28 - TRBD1 TGTGCCAGCAGCCGGACAGGGGCCTCCTACGAGCAGTACTTC CASSRTGASYEQYF
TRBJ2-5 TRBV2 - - TGTGCCAGCAGTGAATTCAGGGGCCAGAGAGAGACCCAGTACTTC CASSEFRGQRETQYF
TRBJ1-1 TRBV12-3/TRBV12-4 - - TGTGCCAGCACCCTTAGGGGTGGGACTGAAGCTTTCTTT CASTLRGGTEAFF
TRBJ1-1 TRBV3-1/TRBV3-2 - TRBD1 TGTGCCAGCAGCCAAGAAGGGACAGGGGACGCTGAAGCTTTCTTT CASSQEGTGDAEAFF
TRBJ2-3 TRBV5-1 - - TGCGCCAGCAGCTTGGCCGGAGGGGATACGCAGTATTTT CASSLAGGDTQYF
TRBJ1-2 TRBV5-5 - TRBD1 TGTGCCAGCAGCACGGGACAGGCGCCGGGTGATGGCTACACCTTC CASSTGQAPGDGYTF
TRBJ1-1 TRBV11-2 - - TGTGCCAGCAGCTCGCATCCTGCGCCACGGGACACTGAAGCTTTCTTT CASSSHPAPRDTEAFF
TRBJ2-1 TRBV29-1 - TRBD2 TGCAGCGTACGACTAGCGGGGGTGTACAATGAGCAGTTCTTC CSVRLAGVYNEQFF
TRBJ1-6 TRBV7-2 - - TGTGCCAGCGCTGCTGGAGGAGCCCTCCACTTT CASAAGGALHF
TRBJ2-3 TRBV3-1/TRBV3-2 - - TGTGCCAGCAGCCAAGGGGCTGGCACAGATACGCAGTATTTT CASSQGAGTDTQYF
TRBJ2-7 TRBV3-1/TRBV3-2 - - TGTGCCAGCAGCCAAGATATCGCACTAGCCTACGAGCAGTACTTC CASSQDIALAYEQYF
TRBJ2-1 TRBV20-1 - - TGCAGTGCTGGACTCTACAATGAGCAGTTCTTC CSAGLYNEQFF
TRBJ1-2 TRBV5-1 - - TGCGCCAGCAGCCCTTGGGACAATAACTATGGCTACACCTTC CASSPWDNNYGYTF
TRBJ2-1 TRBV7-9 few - TGTGCCAGCAGCAAAAAAGGGGGGGCGGTTGGCAATGAGCAGTTCTTC CASSKKGGAVGNEQFF
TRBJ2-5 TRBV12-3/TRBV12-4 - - TGTGCCAGCAGTTTAACTCCCCGGGAGACCCAGTACTTC CASSLTPRETQYF
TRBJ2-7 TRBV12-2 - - TGTGCAAGTCGCTTCCTAAACCGACTAGCGGGACGAACTTACGAGCAGTACTTC CASRFLNRLAGRTYEQYF
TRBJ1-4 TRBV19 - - TGTGCCAGTAGGAGCCAGGGTCCCACTAATGAAAAACTGTTTTTT CASRSQGPTNEKLFF
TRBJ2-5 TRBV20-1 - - TGCAGTCAACTACAAGAGACCCAGTACTTC CSQLQETQYF
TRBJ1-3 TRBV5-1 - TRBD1 TGCGCCAGCAGCCCAAGGACAGGGGTCGGAAACACCATATATTTT CASSPRTGVGNTIYF
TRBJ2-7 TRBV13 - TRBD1 TGTGCCAGCAGCGCCGGGACAGGGACGAACGAGCAGTACTTC CASSAGTGTNEQYF
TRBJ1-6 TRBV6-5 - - TGTGCCACCCAGGGAGGTAATTCACCCCTCCACTTT CATQGGNSPLHF
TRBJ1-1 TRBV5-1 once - TGCGCCAGCGGCGACAGTGACACTGAAGCTTTCTTT CASGDSDTEAFF